One sample yielded the 15 T cell receptor beta chains listed below, sequenced in a study of blood T cell repertoires in COVID-19. TCRdb's copy holds only in-frame clones and misses some; the assay was immunoSEQ multiplex PCR. This table has nearly 400,000 clones, roughly 90% appearing once. Sample: PBMCs or T cells enriched from blood (not recorded which). These receptors all stem from a woman in her twenties or thirties who had recovered from COVID-19.

The chain couples TRBV18 to TRBJ2-7; 9 bases are a match to TRBD2. The V gene's germline CDR1 is KGHSH and CDR2 LQKENI. V lost 1 base, J lost 0 bases, and 10 bases stayed unmatched. The CDR3 is 18 residues long. DNA for the CDR3: TGTGCCAGCTCACCACTACCGGTGACTAGCGGCGGCTCCTACGAGCAGTACTTC. Translation: CASSPLPVTSGGSYEQYF.

The V gene is TRBV7-9, the J gene TRBJ1-3; tentatively, D is TRBD1 (6 bases). The CDR3 runs to 19 residues. Germline values: CDR1 SEHNR, CDR2 FQNEAQ (reference sequence). V lost 5 bases and J 0 bases, leaving 23 bases between the germline ends. CDR3 amino acids: CASSTPGARSQSSGNTIYF. In DNA, the CDR3 is TGTGCCAGCAGCACCCCAGGGGCCCGATCCCAAAGCTCTGGAAACACCATATATTTT.

The rearrangement uses TRBV15 and TRBJ2-6; tentatively, D is TRBD2 (6 bases). Trimming removed 6 bases from V and 3 bases from J, with 6 bases in between. The CDR3 extends over 13 amino acids. Germline V gene lookup returns CDR1 LNHNV and CDR2 YYDKDF (reference sequence). DNA of the CDR3: TGTGCCACCAGGGGAGGTGGGGCCAACGTCCTGACTTTC. Translation gives CATRGGGANVLTF.

Points on this clone: One junction end disagrees with the germline gene, perhaps due to a read error. This chain links TRBV7-7 with TRBJ1-5; 7 nucleotides match TRBD1. Germline V gene data show CDR1 as SSHAT and CDR2 as FNYEAQ (reference sequence). CDR3 length: 13 residues. CDR3: CASSPGTVQPQHF. The CDR3 DNA reads TGTGCTAGCAGCCCGGGGACAGTTCAGCCCCAGCATTTT.

This clone has only a few counts. For the CDR3, the DNA is TGCGCCAGCAGCGGACAGAATAGCAATCAGCCCCAGCATTTT. As protein: CASSGQNSNQPQHF. This sequence joins TRBV10-1 and TRBJ1-5; tentative D call: TRBD1 (6 bases). The CDR3 is made up of 14 amino acids. Between the trimmed V and J ends, which lost 6 bases and 0 bases, there was a span of 9 bases. The germline V gene encodes CDR1 WNHNN and CDR2 SYGVQD (reference sequence).

CDR3 nucleotides: TGTGCCAGCAGCTTGGAACCCCGAGCGGGGGGTATTGATACGCAGTATTTT. This translates into CASSLEPRAGGIDTQYF. The chain carries TRBV5-4 and TRBJ2-3, with 9 bases lining up with TRBD2. The CDR3 length is 17 residues. Germline assignment: CDR1 SGHNT and CDR2 YYREEE (reference sequence). The trim removed 0 bases at V and 6 bases at J, leaving 11 bases unmatched.

The rearrangement uses TRBV29-1 and TRBJ1-2, with 8 positions matching TRBD1. With V trimmed by 4 bases and J by 0 bases, 4 bases remained unmatched. The CDR3 runs 14 residues. Germline CDR1 is SQVTM and CDR2 is ANQGSEA. CDR3 nucleotide sequence: TGCAGCGTTGTTCAGGGGGCCGCTAACTATGGCTACACCTTC. This gives the protein CSVVQGAANYGYTF. The full variable domain, with the rest looked up from reference TRBV29-1 and TRBJ1-2, is SAVISQKPSRDICQRGTSLTIQCQVDSQVTMMFWYRQQPGQSLTLIATANQGSEATYESGFVIDKFPISRPNLTFSTLTVSNMSPEDSSIYLCSVVQGAANYGYTFGSGTRLTVV.

The V and J genes are TRBV28 and TRBJ2-4, with D perhaps TRBD2 (6 bases). V was cut by 3 bases and J by 0 bases, with 12 bases left in between. The length of the CDR3 is 16 residues. Per the germline V gene, CDR1 is MDHEN and CDR2 is SYDVKM. For the CDR3, the DNA is TGTGCCAGCAGTTTGTTCTGGGGACTAGCCAAAAACATTCAGTACTTC. Translation: CASSLFWGLAKNIQYF.

V gene TRBV7-2 combines with J gene TRBJ1-3; D is uncertain. Germline assignment: CDR1 SGHTA and CDR2 FQGNSA. Trimming cost V 2 bases and J 2 bases, with 10 bases left between them. The CDR3 has 15 amino acids. CDR3: CASSLSGLAGNTIYF. The CDR3 DNA follows: TGTGCCAGCAGCTTATCGGGGTTAGCTGGAAACACCATATATTTT.

This clone appeared a single time. The rearrangement links TRBV9 to TRBJ2-3, with a possible D match to TRBD2 (6 bases). The CDR3 runs 15 residues. Deletions cut 3 bases from V and 6 bases from J, with 17 bases between. The germline gives CDR1 SGDLS, CDR2 YYNGEE. The CDR3 DNA reads TGTGCCAGCAGCGATACCGGGAGTTCCATGGATACGCAGTATTTT. This gives the protein CASSDTGSSMDTQYF.

The sample holds a few counts of this clone. The chain uses TRBV28 and TRBJ2-7; 11 nucleotides align to TRBD2. V trimming: 3 bases; J trimming: 5 bases; junction bases outside the gene matches: 9. Per the germline V gene, CDR1 is MDHEN and CDR2 is SYDVKM. The CDR3 extends over 16 amino acids. CDR3 in amino acids: CASSFRARLAGNEQYF. DNA of the CDR3: TGTGCCAGCAGTTTTCGGGCCCGACTAGCGGGAAACGAGCAGTACTTC.

The chain links TRBV7-2 to TRBJ1-5, with D tentatively TRBD1 (5 bases). CDR3 length equals 14 residues. V was trimmed by 5 bases and J by 5 bases, leaving 13 bases between them. The germline gives CDR1 SGHTA, CDR2 FQGNSA. The CDR3 DNA is TGTGCCAGCAGCAGGGGTGGTGGGTATCAGCCCCAGCATTTT. It is translated as CASSRGGGYQPQHF.

V usage is TRBV27 and J usage is TRBJ2-1; D is unresolved. V was trimmed by 0 bases and J by 1 base, leaving 10 bases between them. Germline loops: CDR1 MNHEY, CDR2 SMNVEV (reference sequence). The CDR3 extends over 16 amino acids. This chain's CDR3 is CASSLSHPASYNEQFF. The CDR3 nucleotides read TGTGCCAGCAGTTTATCCCACCCCGCGTCCTACAATGAGCAGTTCTTC.

This clone was seen just once. The same CDR3 arises from other DNA sequences in this sample as well. The chain carries TRBV6-5 and TRBJ2-7, with 7 bases lining up with TRBD1. V shed 5 bases and J 3 bases; nucleotides not matched to a gene: 4. The germline V gene encodes CDR1 MNHEY and CDR2 SVGAGI. The CDR3 runs 13 residues. CDR3 protein: CASSSGTDYEQYF. CDR3 nucleotide sequence: TGTGCCAGCAGTAGTGGGACAGACTACGAGCAGTACTTC.

This clone has a single count. The rearrangement uses TRBV7-2 and TRBJ2-3, with 7 bases lining up with TRBD2. The CDR3 consists of 17 residues. V was pared by 0 bases and J by 6 bases, with 12 bases of the junction left unmatched. Germline loops: CDR1 SGHTA, CDR2 FQGNSA. The CDR3 nucleotides read TGTGCCAGCAGCTTAGCGGCTCCTGGCGGGGGTGCGGATACGCAGTATTTT. This encodes CASSLAAPGGGADTQYF.